A selection of T cell receptor beta chains follows, all from one sample in a study of human T cells and chemical hapten exposure. TCRdb used MiXCR to reprocess the 5' RACE reads, holding one entry per CDR3 protein. The table includes about 140,000 distinct CDR3 sequences, 4.1% detected once. Receptors originate from a female donor in good health. Both conserved end residues are part of each CDR3. Each record gives: clone size, J gene, V gene, D gene, CDR3 protein, CDR3 DNA. The D gene is left open where the match is weak. Part of the rows lack a size; the others show once, few, many or a class for expanded clones.

abundance: few
j_gene: TRBJ2-3
v_gene: TRBV27
d_gene: NA
CDR3aa: CASRAAGATDTQYF
CDR3nt: TGTGCCAGCAGGGCGGCAGGAGCCACAGATACGCAGTATTTT

abundance: many
j_gene: TRBJ1-1
v_gene: TRBV6-5
d_gene: TRBD1
CDR3aa: CASSKTPSLQGAPNTEAFF
CDR3nt: TGTGCCAGCAGCAAGACTCCATCGCTACAGGGGGCGCCGAACACTGAAGCTTTCTTT

abundance: few
j_gene: TRBJ1-2
v_gene: TRBV5-8
d_gene: TRBD1
CDR3aa: CASSLLIGRGNDGYTF
CDR3nt: TGTGCCAGCAGCTTGCTAATTGGCAGGGGGAACGATGGCTACACCTTC

abundance: few
j_gene: TRBJ1-3
v_gene: TRBV4-2
d_gene: NA
CDR3aa: CASSQGPTTIYF
CDR3nt: TGTGCCAGCAGCCAAGGCCCAACCACCATATATTTT

abundance: NA
j_gene: TRBJ2-2
v_gene: TRBV5-1
d_gene: NA
CDR3aa: CASSTGTPNTGELFF
CDR3nt: TGCGCCAGCAGCACCGGGACTCCGAACACCGGGGAGCTGTTTTTT

abundance: NA
j_gene: TRBJ1-5
v_gene: TRBV3-1
d_gene: NA
CDR3aa: CASSQGRQVNQPQHF
CDR3nt: TGTGCCAGCAGCCAAGGAAGGCAGGTCAATCAGCCCCAGCATTTT

abundance: many
j_gene: TRBJ2-1
v_gene: TRBV7-9
d_gene: TRBD1
CDR3aa: CASRLHLPGTGGNNEQFF
CDR3nt: TGTGCCAGCAGGCTTCACTTACCCGGGACAGGGGGGAACAATGAGCAGTTCTTC

abundance: many
j_gene: TRBJ2-3
v_gene: TRBV10-3
d_gene: NA
CDR3aa: CAISAGDDTQYF
CDR3nt: TGTGCCATCAGTGCGGGTGATGATACGCAGTATTTT

abundance: many
j_gene: TRBJ2-5
v_gene: TRBV7-9
d_gene: NA
CDR3aa: CASSPAGTLQQETQYF
CDR3nt: TGTGCCAGCAGCCCTGCCGGGACACTCCAACAAGAGACCCAGTACTTC

abundance: few
j_gene: TRBJ2-3
v_gene: TRBV24-1
d_gene: NA
CDR3aa: CATSDTASGVSTDTQYF
CDR3nt: TGTGCCACCAGTGATACTGCTTCAGGGGTCAGCACAGATACGCAGTATTTT

abundance: many
j_gene: TRBJ2-3
v_gene: TRBV2
d_gene: NA
CDR3aa: CASGRGFSTDTQYF
CDR3nt: TGTGCCAGCGGCAGGGGCTTTAGCACAGATACGCAGTATTTT

abundance: many
j_gene: TRBJ2-7
v_gene: TRBV7-8
d_gene: NA
CDR3aa: CASSLVSGLYF
CDR3nt: TGTGCCAGCAGCTTAGTTAGTGGTTTGTACTTC

abundance: many
j_gene: TRBJ1-5
v_gene: TRBV6-2/TRBV6-3
d_gene: NA
CDR3aa: CASSYMAESQPQHF
CDR3nt: TGTGCCAGCAGTTACATGGCAGAAAGTCAGCCCCAGCATTTT

abundance: many
j_gene: TRBJ2-1
v_gene: TRBV12-3/TRBV12-4
d_gene: NA
CDR3aa: CASSLPGYEQFF
CDR3nt: TGTGCCAGCAGTCTACCAGGGTATGAGCAGTTCTTC

abundance: few
j_gene: TRBJ1-2
v_gene: TRBV29-1
d_gene: TRBD1
CDR3aa: CSARDSVNYGYTF
CDR3nt: TGCAGCGCCAGGGACAGCGTAAACTATGGCTACACCTTC

abundance: many
j_gene: TRBJ2-4
v_gene: TRBV6-5
d_gene: NA
CDR3aa: CASTEGGQNIQYF
CDR3nt: TGTGCCAGCACCGAGGGGGGGCAAAACATTCAGTACTTC

abundance: few
j_gene: TRBJ2-2
v_gene: TRBV20-1
d_gene: NA
CDR3aa: CSAKVGQIGELFF
CDR3nt: TGCAGTGCCAAAGTGGGGCAGATCGGGGAGCTGTTTTTT

abundance: NA
j_gene: TRBJ2-3
v_gene: TRBV6-5
d_gene: TRBD2
CDR3aa: CASSLGLAGRDTQYF
CDR3nt: TGTGCCAGCAGCCTGGGACTAGCGGGGCGAGATACGCAGTATTTT

abundance: many
j_gene: TRBJ1-2
v_gene: TRBV4-1
d_gene: NA
CDR3aa: CASSHLANLYGYTF
CDR3nt: TGCGCCAGCAGCCACCTAGCTAATCTCTATGGCTACACCTTC

abundance: many
j_gene: TRBJ1-5
v_gene: TRBV3-1
d_gene: NA
CDR3aa: CASSQFDQPQHF
CDR3nt: TGTGCCAGCAGCCAATTTGATCAGCCCCAGCATTTT

abundance: few
j_gene: TRBJ1-1
v_gene: TRBV5-4
d_gene: TRBD1
CDR3aa: CASSSMDRANTEAFF
CDR3nt: TGTGCCAGCAGCTCTATGGACAGGGCTAACACTGAAGCTTTCTTT

abundance: many
j_gene: TRBJ2-3
v_gene: TRBV7-6
d_gene: TRBD2
CDR3aa: CASSLGLAGGQDTQYF
CDR3nt: TGTGCCAGCAGCTTAGGACTAGCGGGGGGGCAAGATACGCAGTATTTT

abundance: many
j_gene: TRBJ1-4
v_gene: TRBV2
d_gene: NA
CDR3aa: CASRALVEKLFF
CDR3nt: TGTGCCAGCAGGGCCCTTGTTGAAAAACTGTTTTTT

abundance: many
j_gene: TRBJ1-5
v_gene: TRBV3-2
d_gene: NA
CDR3aa: CASSQWGPNQPQHF
CDR3nt: TGTGCCAGCAGCCAGTGGGGGCCCAATCAGCCCCAGCATTTT

abundance: many
j_gene: TRBJ2-1
v_gene: TRBV24-1
d_gene: TRBD2
CDR3aa: CATSEASAGGLGNEQFF
CDR3nt: TGTGCCACCAGTGAGGCCTCAGCGGGGGGGCTCGGCAATGAGCAGTTCTTC

abundance: few
j_gene: TRBJ2-5
v_gene: TRBV5-1
d_gene: TRBD1
CDR3aa: CASSPGGMMETQYF
CDR3nt: TGCGCCAGCAGCCCAGGGGGTATGATGGAGACCCAGTACTTC

abundance: many
j_gene: TRBJ1-5
v_gene: TRBV18
d_gene: TRBD1
CDR3aa: CASSPGQGSNQPQHF
CDR3nt: TGTGCCAGCTCACCGGGACAGGGTAGCAATCAGCCCCAGCATTTT

abundance: many
j_gene: TRBJ2-7
v_gene: TRBV28
d_gene: NA
CDR3aa: CASSYPVGVDEQYF
CDR3nt: TGTGCCAGCAGTTATCCCGTGGGGGTGGACGAGCAGTACTTC